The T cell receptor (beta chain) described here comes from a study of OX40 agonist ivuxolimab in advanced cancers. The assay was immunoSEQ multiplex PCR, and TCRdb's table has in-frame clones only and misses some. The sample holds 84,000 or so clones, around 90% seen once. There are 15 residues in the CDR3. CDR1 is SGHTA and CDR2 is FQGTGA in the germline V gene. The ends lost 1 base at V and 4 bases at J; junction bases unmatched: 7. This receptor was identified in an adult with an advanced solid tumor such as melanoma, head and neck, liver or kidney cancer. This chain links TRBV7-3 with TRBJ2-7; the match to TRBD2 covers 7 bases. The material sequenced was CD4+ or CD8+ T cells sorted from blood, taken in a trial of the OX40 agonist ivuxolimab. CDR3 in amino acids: CASSLRGGGEYEQYF. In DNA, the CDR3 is TGTGCCAGCAGCTTAAGGGGCGGGGGTGAGTACGAGCAGTACTTC.